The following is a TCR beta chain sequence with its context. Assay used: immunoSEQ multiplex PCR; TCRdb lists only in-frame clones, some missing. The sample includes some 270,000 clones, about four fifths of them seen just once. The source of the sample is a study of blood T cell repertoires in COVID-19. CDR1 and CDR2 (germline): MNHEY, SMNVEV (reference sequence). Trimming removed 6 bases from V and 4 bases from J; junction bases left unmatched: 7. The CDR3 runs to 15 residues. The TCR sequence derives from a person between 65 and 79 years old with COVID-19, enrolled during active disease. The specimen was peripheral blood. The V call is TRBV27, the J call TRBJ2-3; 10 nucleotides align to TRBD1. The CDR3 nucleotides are TGTGCCAGCAGAGCGGGACAGGGGTTTGCAGATACGCAGTATTTT. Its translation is CASRAGQGFADTQYF.